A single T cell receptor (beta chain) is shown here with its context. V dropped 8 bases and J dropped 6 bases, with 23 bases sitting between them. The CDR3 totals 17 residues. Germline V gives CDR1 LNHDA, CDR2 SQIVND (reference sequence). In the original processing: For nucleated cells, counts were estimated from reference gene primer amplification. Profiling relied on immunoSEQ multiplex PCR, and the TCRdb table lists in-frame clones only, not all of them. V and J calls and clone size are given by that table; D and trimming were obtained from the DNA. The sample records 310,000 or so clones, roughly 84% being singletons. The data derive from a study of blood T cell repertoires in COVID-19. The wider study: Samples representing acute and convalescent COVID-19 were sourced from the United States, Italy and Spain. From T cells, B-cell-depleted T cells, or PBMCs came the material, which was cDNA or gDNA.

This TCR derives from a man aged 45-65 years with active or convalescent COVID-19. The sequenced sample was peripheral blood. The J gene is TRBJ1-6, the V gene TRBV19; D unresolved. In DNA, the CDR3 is TGTGCCAGTCATATGGGTGAGTTCAGAGGTGTTAATTCACCCCTCCACTTT. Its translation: CASHMGEFRGVNSPLHF.